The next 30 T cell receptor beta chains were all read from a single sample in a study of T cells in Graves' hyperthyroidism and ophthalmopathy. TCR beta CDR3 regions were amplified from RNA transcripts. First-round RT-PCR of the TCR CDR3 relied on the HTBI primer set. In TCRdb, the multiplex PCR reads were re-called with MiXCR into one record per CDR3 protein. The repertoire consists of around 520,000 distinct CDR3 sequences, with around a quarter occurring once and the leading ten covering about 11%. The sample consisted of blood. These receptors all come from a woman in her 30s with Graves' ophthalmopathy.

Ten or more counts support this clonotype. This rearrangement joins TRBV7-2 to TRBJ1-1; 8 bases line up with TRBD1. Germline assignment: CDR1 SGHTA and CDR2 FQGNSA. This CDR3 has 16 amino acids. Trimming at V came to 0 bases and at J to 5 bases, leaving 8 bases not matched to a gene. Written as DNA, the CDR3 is TGTGCCAGCAGCTTAGCAGCGACAGGGGCCCAAACTGAAGCTTTCTTT. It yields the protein CASSLAATGAQTEAFF.

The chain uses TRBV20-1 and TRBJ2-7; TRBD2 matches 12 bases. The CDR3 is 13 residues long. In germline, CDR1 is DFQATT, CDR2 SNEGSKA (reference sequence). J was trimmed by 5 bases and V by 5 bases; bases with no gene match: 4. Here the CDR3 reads CSAGTSGRNEQYF. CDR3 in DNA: TGCAGTGCTGGTACTAGCGGGAGGAACGAGCAGTACTTC.

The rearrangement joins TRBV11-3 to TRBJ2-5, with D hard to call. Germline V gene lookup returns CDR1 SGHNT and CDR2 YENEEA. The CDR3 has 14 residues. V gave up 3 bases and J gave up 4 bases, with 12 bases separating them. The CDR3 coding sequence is TGTGCCAGCAGCTTGGGCCGCAGCTCAGAGACCCAGTACTTC. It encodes CASSLGRSSETQYF.

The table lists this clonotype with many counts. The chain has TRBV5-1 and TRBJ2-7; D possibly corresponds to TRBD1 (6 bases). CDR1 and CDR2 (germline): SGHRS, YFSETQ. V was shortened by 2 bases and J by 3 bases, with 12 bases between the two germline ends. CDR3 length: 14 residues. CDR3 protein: CASSLGQILYEQYF. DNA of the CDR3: TGCGCCAGCAGCTTAGGACAGATCCTCTACGAGCAGTACTTC.

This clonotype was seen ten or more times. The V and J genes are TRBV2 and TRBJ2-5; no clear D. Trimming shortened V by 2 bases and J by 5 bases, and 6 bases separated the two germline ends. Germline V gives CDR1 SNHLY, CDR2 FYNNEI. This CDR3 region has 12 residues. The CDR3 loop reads CASSELEETQYF. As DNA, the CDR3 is TGTGCCAGCAGTGAACTGGAGGAGACCCAGTACTTC.

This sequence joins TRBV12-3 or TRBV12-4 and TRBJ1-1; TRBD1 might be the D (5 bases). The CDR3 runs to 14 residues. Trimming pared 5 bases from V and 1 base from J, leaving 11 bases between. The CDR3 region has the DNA TGTGCCAGCAGTCCTGTGACAGCGAACACTGAAGCTTTCTTT. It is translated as CASSPVTANTEAFF.

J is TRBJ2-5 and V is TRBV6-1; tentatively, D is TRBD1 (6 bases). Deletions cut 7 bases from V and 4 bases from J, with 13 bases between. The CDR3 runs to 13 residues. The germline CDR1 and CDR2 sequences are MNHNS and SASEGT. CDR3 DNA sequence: TGTGCCAGCACCCCTCCAGGGGCAGAGACCCAGTACTTC. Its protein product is CASTPPGAETQYF.

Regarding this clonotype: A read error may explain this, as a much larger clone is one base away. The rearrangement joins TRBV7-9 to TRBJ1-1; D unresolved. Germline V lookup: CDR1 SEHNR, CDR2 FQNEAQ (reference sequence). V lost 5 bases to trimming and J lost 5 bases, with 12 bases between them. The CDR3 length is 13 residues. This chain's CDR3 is CASSPNGRTEAFF. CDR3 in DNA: TGTGCCAGCAGCCCGAATGGACGGACTGAAGCTTTCTTT.

DNA for the CDR3: TGCGCCAGCAGCTTGGGACAGGGGGTCCCCTATGGCTACACCTTC. Protein sequence: CASSLGQGVPYGYTF. V usage is TRBV5-1 and J usage is TRBJ1-2; the match to TRBD1 covers 9 bases. The length of the CDR3 is 15 residues. Germline lookup yields CDR1 SGHRS and CDR2 YFSETQ. V lost 0 bases and J lost 4; bases outside the gene matches: 4.

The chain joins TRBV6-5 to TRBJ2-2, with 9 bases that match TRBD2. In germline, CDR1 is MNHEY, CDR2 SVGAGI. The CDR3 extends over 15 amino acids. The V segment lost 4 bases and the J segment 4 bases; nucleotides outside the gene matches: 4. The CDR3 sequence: CASSSGLAVTGELFF. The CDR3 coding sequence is TGTGCCAGCAGTTCGGGACTAGCAGTCACCGGGGAGCTGTTTTTT.

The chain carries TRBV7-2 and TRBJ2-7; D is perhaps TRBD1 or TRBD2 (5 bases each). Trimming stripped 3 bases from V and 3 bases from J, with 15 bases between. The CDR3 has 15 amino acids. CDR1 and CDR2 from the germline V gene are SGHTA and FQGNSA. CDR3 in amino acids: CASSLSTGGGYEQYF. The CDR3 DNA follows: TGTGCCAGCAGCTTGTCTACAGGAGGTGGCTACGAGCAGTACTTC.

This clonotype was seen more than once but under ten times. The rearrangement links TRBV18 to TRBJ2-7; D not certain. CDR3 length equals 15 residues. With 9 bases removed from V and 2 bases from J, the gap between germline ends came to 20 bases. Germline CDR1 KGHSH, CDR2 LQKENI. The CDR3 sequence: CASARTAGQTYEQYF. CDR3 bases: TGTGCCAGTGCCCGTACGGCAGGCCAAACCTACGAGCAGTACTTC.

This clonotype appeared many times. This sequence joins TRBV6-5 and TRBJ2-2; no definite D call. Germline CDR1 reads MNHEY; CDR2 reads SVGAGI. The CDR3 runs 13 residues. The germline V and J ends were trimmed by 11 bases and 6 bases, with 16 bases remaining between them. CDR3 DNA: TGTGCCGCGATGGGCGACCGAGCCGGGGAGCTGTTTTTT. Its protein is CAAMGDRAGELFF.

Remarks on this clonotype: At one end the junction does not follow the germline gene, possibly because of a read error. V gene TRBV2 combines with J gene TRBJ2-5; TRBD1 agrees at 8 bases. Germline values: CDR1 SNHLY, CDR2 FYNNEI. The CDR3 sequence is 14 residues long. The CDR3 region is CVSRSGTGTETQYF. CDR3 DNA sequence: TGTGTCAGCAGATCCGGGACAGGTACAGAGACCCAGTACTTC. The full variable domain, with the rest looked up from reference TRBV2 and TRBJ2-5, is EPEVTQTPSHQVTQMGQEVILRCVPISNHLYFYWYRQILGQKVEFLVSFYNNEISEKSEIFDDQFSVERPDGSNFTLKIRSTKLEDSAMYFCVSRSGTGTETQYFGPGTRLLVL.

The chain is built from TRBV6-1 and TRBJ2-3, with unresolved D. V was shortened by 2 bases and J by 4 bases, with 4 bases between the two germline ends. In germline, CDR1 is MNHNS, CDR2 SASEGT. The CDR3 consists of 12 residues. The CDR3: CASSETSDTQYF. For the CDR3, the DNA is TGTGCCAGCAGTGAAACATCAGATACGCAGTATTTT.

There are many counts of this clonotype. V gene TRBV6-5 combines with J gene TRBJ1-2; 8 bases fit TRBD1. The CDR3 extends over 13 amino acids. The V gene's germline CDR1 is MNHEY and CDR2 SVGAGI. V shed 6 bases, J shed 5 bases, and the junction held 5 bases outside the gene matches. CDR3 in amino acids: CASRMDREYGYTF. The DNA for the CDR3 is TGTGCCAGCAGGATGGACAGGGAATATGGCTACACCTTC.

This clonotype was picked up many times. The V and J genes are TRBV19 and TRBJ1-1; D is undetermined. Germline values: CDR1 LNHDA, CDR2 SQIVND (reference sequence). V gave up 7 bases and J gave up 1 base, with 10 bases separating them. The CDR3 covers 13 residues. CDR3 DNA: TGTGCCAGTATCGATTTGAGGAACACTGAAGCTTTCTTT. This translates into CASIDLRNTEAFF.

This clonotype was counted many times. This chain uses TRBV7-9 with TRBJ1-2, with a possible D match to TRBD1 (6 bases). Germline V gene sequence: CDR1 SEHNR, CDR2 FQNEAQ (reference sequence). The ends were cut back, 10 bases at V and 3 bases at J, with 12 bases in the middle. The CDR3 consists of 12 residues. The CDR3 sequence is CAIDTGHYGYTF. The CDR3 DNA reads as TGTGCCATCGATACAGGGCACTATGGCTACACCTTC.

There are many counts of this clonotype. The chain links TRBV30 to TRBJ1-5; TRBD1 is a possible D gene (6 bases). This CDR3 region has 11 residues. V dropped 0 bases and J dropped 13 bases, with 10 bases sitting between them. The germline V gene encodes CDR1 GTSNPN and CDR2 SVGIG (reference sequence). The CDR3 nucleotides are TGTGCCTGGAGTGTATCAGGGGATCAGCATTTT. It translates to CAWSVSGDQHF. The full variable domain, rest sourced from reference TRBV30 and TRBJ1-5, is SQTIHQWPATLVQPVGSPLSLECTVEGTSNPNLYWYRQAAGRGLQLLFYSVGIGQISSEVPQNLSASRPQDRQFILSSKKLLLSDSGFYLCAWSVSGDQHFGDGTRLSIL.

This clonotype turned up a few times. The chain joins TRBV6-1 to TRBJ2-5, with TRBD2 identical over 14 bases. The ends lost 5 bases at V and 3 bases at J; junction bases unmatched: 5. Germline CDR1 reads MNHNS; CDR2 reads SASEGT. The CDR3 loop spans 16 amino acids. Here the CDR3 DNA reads TGTGCCAGCAGTACCAGGACTAGCGGGAGGAAAGAGACCCAGTACTTC. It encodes CASSTRTSGRKETQYF.

CDR3: CASSTRQGPREHYEQYF. In nucleotides, the CDR3 is TGTGCCAGCAGTACCAGACAGGGCCCTAGGGAGCACTACGAGCAGTACTTC. V is TRBV27 and J is TRBJ2-7; 7 nucleotides agree with TRBD1. Germline CDR1 is MNHEY and CDR2 is SMNVEV (reference sequence). V lost 5 bases, J lost 3 bases, and 16 bases stayed unmatched. CDR3 length: 17 amino acids.

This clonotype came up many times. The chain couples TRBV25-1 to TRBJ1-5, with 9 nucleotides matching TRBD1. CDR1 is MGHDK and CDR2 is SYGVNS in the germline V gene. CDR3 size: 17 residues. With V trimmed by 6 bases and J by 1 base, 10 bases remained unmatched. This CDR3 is CASSEGTGGASNQPQHF. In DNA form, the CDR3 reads TGTGCCAGCAGCGAGGGTACAGGGGGCGCGAGCAATCAGCCCCAGCATTTT.

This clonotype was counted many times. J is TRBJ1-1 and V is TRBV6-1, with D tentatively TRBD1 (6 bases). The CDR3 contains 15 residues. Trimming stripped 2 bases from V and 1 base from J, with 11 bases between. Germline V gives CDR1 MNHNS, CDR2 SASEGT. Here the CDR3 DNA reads TGTGCCAGCAGTGAACCTGGGGGGGCGAACACTGAAGCTTTCTTT. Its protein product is CASSEPGGANTEAFF.

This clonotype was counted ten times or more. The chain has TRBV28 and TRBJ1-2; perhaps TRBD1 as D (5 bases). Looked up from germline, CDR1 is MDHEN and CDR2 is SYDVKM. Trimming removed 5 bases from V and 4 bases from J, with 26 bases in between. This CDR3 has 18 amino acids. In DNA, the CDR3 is TGTGCCAGCAGTCAATCCCAGCTGGGACGCCCGATGGTCTATGGCTACACCTTC. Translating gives CASSQSQLGRPMVYGYTF.

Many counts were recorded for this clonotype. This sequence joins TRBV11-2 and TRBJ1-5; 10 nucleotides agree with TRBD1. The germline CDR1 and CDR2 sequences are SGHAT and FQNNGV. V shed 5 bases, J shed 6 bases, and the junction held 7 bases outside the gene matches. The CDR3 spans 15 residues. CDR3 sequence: CASSVRQGATQPQHF. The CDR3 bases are TGTGCCAGCAGCGTAAGACAGGGGGCTACTCAGCCCCAGCATTTT.

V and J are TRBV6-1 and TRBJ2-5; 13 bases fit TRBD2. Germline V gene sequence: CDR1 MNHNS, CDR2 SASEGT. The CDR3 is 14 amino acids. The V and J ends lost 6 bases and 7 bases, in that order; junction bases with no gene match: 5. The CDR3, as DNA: TGTGCCAGCAGCCCAGGGACTAGCGGGGTGACCCAGTACTTC. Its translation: CASSPGTSGVTQYF.

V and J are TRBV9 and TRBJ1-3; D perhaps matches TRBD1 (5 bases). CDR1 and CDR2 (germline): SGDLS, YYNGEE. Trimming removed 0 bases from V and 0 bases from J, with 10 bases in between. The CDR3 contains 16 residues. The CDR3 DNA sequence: TGTGCCAGCAGCGTAGGGGGACGAGACTCTGGAAACACCATATATTTT. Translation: CASSVGGRDSGNTIYF. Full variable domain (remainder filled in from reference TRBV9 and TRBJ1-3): DSGVTQTPKHLITATGQRVTLRCSPRSGDLSVYWYQQSLDQGLQFLIQYYNGEERAKGNILERFSAQQFPDLHSELNLSSLELGDSALYFCASSVGGRDSGNTIYFGEGSWLTVV.

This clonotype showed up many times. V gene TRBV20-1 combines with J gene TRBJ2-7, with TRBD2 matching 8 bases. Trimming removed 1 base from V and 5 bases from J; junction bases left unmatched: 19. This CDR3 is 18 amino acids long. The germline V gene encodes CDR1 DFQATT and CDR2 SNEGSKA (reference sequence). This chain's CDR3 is CSARGGGGSGGPGDEQYF. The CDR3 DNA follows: TGCAGTGCTAGAGGGGGGGGAGGAAGCGGGGGCCCAGGAGACGAGCAGTACTTC.

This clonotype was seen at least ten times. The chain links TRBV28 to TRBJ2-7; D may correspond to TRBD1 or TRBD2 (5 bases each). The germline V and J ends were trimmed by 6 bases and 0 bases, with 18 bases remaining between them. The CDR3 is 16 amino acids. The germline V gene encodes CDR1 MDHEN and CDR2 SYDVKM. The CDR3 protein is CASRSPGRDASYEQYF. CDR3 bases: TGTGCCAGCAGATCCCCGGGCCGGGACGCCTCCTACGAGCAGTACTTC.

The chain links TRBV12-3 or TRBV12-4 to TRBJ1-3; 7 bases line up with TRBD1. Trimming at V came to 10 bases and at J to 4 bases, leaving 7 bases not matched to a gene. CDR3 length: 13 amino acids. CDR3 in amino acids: CATERGLGNTIYF. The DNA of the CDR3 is TGTGCCACCGAAAGGGGGCTAGGAAACACCATATATTTT.